Each of the 3 T cell receptor beta chains below was sequenced from the same sample in a study of blood T cell repertoires in COVID-19. TCRdb's copy holds only in-frame clones and misses some; the assay was immunoSEQ multiplex PCR. The sample lists about 190,000 clones, more than 75% occurring once. The sequenced sample was peripheral blood. The receptors stem from an elderly woman with acute or convalescent COVID-19.

This rearrangement joins TRBV5-4 to TRBJ2-3, with 7 bases that match TRBD1. The junction had 3 bases not matched to a gene; V was cut back by 0 bases and J by 2 bases. Germline V gene sequence: CDR1 SGHNT, CDR2 YYREEE (reference sequence). CDR3 length: 15 residues. The CDR3 here is CASSLDRGFTDTQYF. DNA of the CDR3: TGTGCCAGCAGCTTGGACAGGGGATTCACAGATACGCAGTATTTT.

V gene TRBV5-1 combines with J gene TRBJ1-1, with 7 nucleotides matching TRBD1. V lost 4 bases and J lost 0; bases outside the gene matches: 3. The CDR3 runs 14 residues. Germline loops: CDR1 SGHRS, CDR2 YFSETQ. CDR3 nucleotide sequence: TGCGCCAGCAGCCGGACAGGCATGAACACTGAAGCTTTCTTT. It encodes CASSRTGMNTEAFF. Together with reference TRBV5-1 and TRBJ1-1, the CDR3 gives the full variable domain: KAGVTQTPRYLIKTRGQQVTLSCSPISGHRSVSWYQQTPGQGLQFLFEYFSETQRNKGNFPGRFSGRQFSNSRSEMNVSTLELGDSALYLCASSRTGMNTEAFFGQGTRLTVV.

J is TRBJ2-7 and V is TRBV6-5; D not certain. The CDR3 has 13 residues. V was cut by 2 bases and J by 6 bases, with 11 bases left in between. Germline V gives CDR1 MNHEY, CDR2 SVGAGI. The CDR3 region is CASSYPSRGEQYF. The CDR3 region has the DNA TGTGCCAGCAGTTACCCATCACGAGGCGAGCAGTACTTC.